This passage covers 19 T cell receptor beta chains from one sample sequenced in a study of T-cell reconstitution after alpha-beta-depleted transplantation in children. Unique molecular identifiers featured in how the TCRbeta library was prepared. TCRdb redid the calling of the PCR reads with MiXCR, one entry per CDR3 protein. The sample has 250,000 to 400,000 distinct CDR3 sequences, around 25% seen once. The sequencing here drew on PBMCs, mostly from graft donor cells, taken 180 days after TCRalphabeta/CD19-depleted stem cell transplant. The origin of the receptors is a male patient younger than 18 who had a stem cell transplant for acute lymphoblastic leukemia, so the T cells may come from the graft donor.

This clonotype was found many times. The CDR3 protein is CASSLTSGTNYEQYF. The DNA for the CDR3 is TGCGCCAGCAGCTTGACTTCCGGGACTAACTACGAGCAGTACTTC. The V call is TRBV5-1, the J call TRBJ2-7; 7 bases match TRBD2. J was trimmed by 3 bases and V by 1 base; bases with no gene match: 7. This CDR3 has 15 residues. CDR1 and CDR2 (germline): SGHRS, YFSETQ.

This clonotype was detected a few times. The genes are TRBV10-3 and TRBJ2-3; no reliable D call. Between the trimmed V and J ends, which lost 4 bases and 2 bases, there was a span of 10 bases. Germline V gene sequence: CDR1 ENHRY, CDR2 SYGVKD. CDR3 length: 14 residues. In DNA form, the CDR3 reads TGTGCCATCAGTGCCAATCTCCCCACAGATACGCAGTATTTT. Translating it yields CAISANLPTDTQYF.

This chain links TRBV19 with TRBJ2-1, with 8 positions matching TRBD1. V lost 7 bases and J lost 0; bases outside the gene matches: 5. The CDR3 contains 15 residues. Germline loops: CDR1 LNHDA, CDR2 SQIVND (reference sequence). DNA of the CDR3: TGTGCCAGTACCTGGGACAGGAGCTCCTACAATGAGCAGTTCTTC. This codes for CASTWDRSSYNEQFF.

This clonotype was detected a few times. The V and J genes are TRBV7-9 and TRBJ2-3, with 11 bases identical to TRBD2. The CDR3 runs to 16 residues. J lost 1 base, V lost 2 bases, and 2 bases had no gene match. The germline V gene encodes CDR1 SEHNR and CDR2 FQNEAQ (reference sequence). Written as DNA, the CDR3 is TGTGCCAGCAGCTTACTAGCGGGAGGCCGCACAGATACGCAGTATTTT. Its translation: CASSLLAGGRTDTQYF.

This clonotype was seen a few times. The chain combines TRBV27 with TRBJ1-4; no reliable D call. The CDR3 totals 15 residues. The germline V gene encodes CDR1 MNHEY and CDR2 SMNVEV (reference sequence). Trimming took off 0 bases at V and 6 bases at J, with 11 bases between the two ends. CDR3 DNA: TGTGCCAGCAGTTTATCGGCTAATGGGTATGAAAAACTGTTTTTT. Encoded protein: CASSLSANGYEKLFF.

The chain combines TRBV20-1 with TRBJ2-2; 15 positions match TRBD2. The CDR3 extends over 16 amino acids. Germline V gene lookup returns CDR1 DFQATT and CDR2 SNEGSKA (reference sequence). The V gene end was trimmed by 5 bases and the J gene end by 5 bases; junction bases not matched to a gene: 6. CDR3 residues: CSAGGLAGGRTGELFF. In DNA, the CDR3 is TGCAGTGCTGGAGGACTAGCGGGAGGGCGAACCGGGGAGCTGTTTTTT.

A remark on this clonotype: At one end, the junction sequence differs from germline, possibly due to a read error. This rearrangement joins TRBV7-2 to TRBJ1-5; the D is unclear. CDR1 is SGHTA and CDR2 is FQGNSA in the germline V gene. The CDR3 has 13 amino acids. This CDR3 is CASRLLPSQPQHF. Here the CDR3 DNA reads TGTGCCAGCCGCTTACTCCCAAGTCAGCCCCAGCATTTT.

The chain recombines TRBV9 with TRBJ1-2, with TRBD1 matching over 11 bases. This CDR3 comprises 15 residues. Germline CDR1 is SGDLS and CDR2 is YYNGEE. Trimming at V came to 0 bases and at J to 6 bases, leaving 4 bases not matched to a gene. In DNA form, the CDR3 reads TGTGCCAGCAGCGTAGTCCCGGGACAGGGGGATGGCTACACCTTC. Translated: CASSVVPGQGDGYTF. Full variable domain (missing parts from reference TRBV9 and TRBJ1-2): DSGVTQTPKHLITATGQRVTLRCSPRSGDLSVYWYQQSLDQGLQFLIQYYNGEERAKGNILERFSAQQFPDLHSELNLSSLELGDSALYFCASSVVPGQGDGYTFGSGTRLTVV.

The chain joins TRBV12-3 or TRBV12-4 to TRBJ2-5; D not certain. The CDR3 has 13 residues. Trimming shortened V by 6 bases and J by 5 bases, and 13 bases separated the two germline ends. The CDR3 spells CASSVLVRETQYF. DNA for the CDR3: TGTGCCAGCAGCGTTTTGGTTCGGGAGACCCAGTACTTC.

This sequence joins TRBV12-3 or TRBV12-4 and TRBJ2-7; perhaps TRBD1 as D (6 bases). The CDR3 spans 13 residues. Between the trimmed V and J ends, which lost 3 bases and 6 bases, there was a span of 12 bases. The CDR3 DNA sequence: TGTGCCAGCAGTTTTTACAGGGCAAGCGAGCAGTACTTC. Translated: CASSFYRASEQYF.

In this sample, this clonotype turned up many times. This chain links TRBV9 with TRBJ2-7; TRBD2 agrees at 7 bases. J was trimmed by 2 bases and V by 2 bases; bases with no gene match: 4. The CDR3 contains 14 residues. Germline CDR1 reads SGDLS; CDR2 reads YYNGEE. The CDR3 reads CASSVGGSPYEQYF. The CDR3 nucleotides are TGTGCCAGCAGCGTCGGCGGGAGTCCCTACGAGCAGTACTTC.

This clonotype was counted between two and nine times. The genes are TRBV20-1 and TRBJ2-3, with D tentatively TRBD1 (5 bases). The CDR3 consists of 11 residues. The V end lost 8 bases, the J end lost 6 bases, and 12 bases lay between the germline ends. Germline lookup yields CDR1 DFQATT and CDR2 SNEGSKA (reference sequence). CDR3 amino acids: CSHDSRDTQYF. CDR3 nucleotide sequence: TGCAGTCACGACAGCCGGGATACGCAGTATTTT.

This clonotype was seen at least ten times. The chain joins TRBV5-1 to TRBJ2-1, with D perhaps TRBD2 (7 bases). Germline lookup yields CDR1 SGHRS and CDR2 YFSETQ. Trimming took 2 bases from V and 1 from J, leaving 10 bases between them. The CDR3 contains 15 residues. The CDR3 sequence: CASSLGGGSYNEQFF. CDR3 nucleotide sequence: TGCGCCAGCAGCTTAGGGGGGGGGTCCTACAATGAGCAGTTCTTC.

This rearrangement joins TRBV20-1 to TRBJ2-3, with D possibly called TRBD1 or TRBD2 (5 bases each). The germline V gene encodes CDR1 DFQATT and CDR2 SNEGSKA (reference sequence). V gave up 6 bases and J gave up 2 bases, with 15 bases separating them. This CDR3 has 14 amino acids. The CDR3 loop reads CSAREGPFTDTQYF. The DNA for the CDR3 is TGCAGTGCCCGTGAGGGACCATTCACAGATACGCAGTATTTT.

V is TRBV15 and J is TRBJ1-2; 7 nucleotides align to TRBD1. CDR3 length: 13 amino acids. Germline V gene sequence: CDR1 LNHNV, CDR2 YYDKDF (reference sequence). Trimming took 8 bases from V and 3 from J; bases not matched to a gene: 6. DNA for the CDR3: TGTGCCACCGCCTGGGACAGTCACTATGGCTACACCTTC. It specifies CATAWDSHYGYTF.

The chain has TRBV13 and TRBJ2-2; 9 bases match TRBD2. Germline V CDR1 and CDR2: PRHDT, FYEKMQ (reference sequence). The length of the CDR3 is 19 residues. V was clipped by 5 bases and J by 1 base; unmatched bases: 14. The CDR3 here is CASSTFLNRLAVNTGELFF. In DNA form, the CDR3 reads TGTGCCAGCAGCACGTTCCTGAATCGACTAGCGGTGAACACCGGGGAGCTGTTTTTT. The full variable domain, its missing parts supplied by reference TRBV13 and TRBJ2-2, is AAGVIQSPRHLIKEKRETATLKCYPIPRHDTVYWYQQGPGQDPQFLISFYEKMQSDKGSIPDRFSAQQFSDYHSELNMSSLELGDSALYFCASSTFLNRLAVNTGELFFGEGSRLTVL.

This chain connects TRBV12-3 or TRBV12-4 to TRBJ2-1; tentatively, D is TRBD1 (5 bases). Trimming removed 3 bases from V and 6 bases from J, with 15 bases in between. This CDR3 contains 15 residues. The CDR3 DNA follows: TGTGCCAGCAGTTTTGGCAGGGCCGGGTCCAATGAGCAGTTCTTC. Residues: CASSFGRAGSNEQFF.

The chain employs TRBV5-1 and TRBJ2-1, with a weak D call TRBD1 (6 bases). Germline values: CDR1 SGHRS, CDR2 YFSETQ. The germline V and J ends were trimmed by 4 bases and 0 bases, with 17 bases remaining between them. The CDR3 contains 17 residues. CDR3 DNA sequence: TGCGCCAGCAGCCCCAGGGGTCCAAGGAGCTCCTACAATGAGCAGTTCTTC. Protein: CASSPRGPRSSYNEQFF. The whole variable domain, filled in from reference TRBV5-1 and TRBJ2-1, reads KAGVTQTPRYLIKTRGQQVTLSCSPISGHRSVSWYQQTPGQGLQFLFEYFSETQRNKGNFPGRFSGRQFSNSRSEMNVSTLELGDSALYLCASSPRGPRSSYNEQFFGPGTRLTVL.

The count of this clonotype is one. V and J are TRBV7-9 and TRBJ2-7; 13 nucleotides match TRBD2. This CDR3 is built from 16 residues. J gave up 5 bases and V 4 bases, and 8 bases lay outside the gene matches. Germline assignment: CDR1 SEHNR and CDR2 FQNEAQ (reference sequence). The CDR3 loop reads CASSSPGLAGANEQYF. The CDR3, as DNA: TGTGCCAGCAGCTCTCCCGGACTAGCGGGAGCGAACGAGCAGTACTTC.